The source of this TCR beta chain is a study of blood T cell repertoires in COVID-19. As for the study in general: Whether acute or convalescent, the COVID-19 samples came from the United States, Italy and Spain. T cells, B-cell-depleted T cells, or PBMCs provided the cDNA or gDNA that served as material.

There are 22 residues in the CDR3. Those enrolled, adults aged about 18 to 89 years, came from 24 US areas. Profiling relied on immunoSEQ multiplex PCR, and the TCRdb table lists in-frame clones only, not all of them. The sample yields about 190,000 clones, roughly 84% seen once. The V call is TRBV21-1, the J call TRBJ2-3; no DNA check was done on the table's D call, TRBD1. TRBV21-1 is a recognized pseudogene. The sample taken for sequencing was PBMCs or T cells enriched from blood (not recorded which). This receptor was obtained from a woman in her twenties or thirties who had recovered from COVID-19. In DNA, the CDR3 is TGTGCCAGCAGCAAAGGCCCCGGCCGAGACAGGGTCGGGGTAATGAGCACAGATACGCAGTATTTT. As protein: CASSKGPGRDRVGVMSTDTQYF.